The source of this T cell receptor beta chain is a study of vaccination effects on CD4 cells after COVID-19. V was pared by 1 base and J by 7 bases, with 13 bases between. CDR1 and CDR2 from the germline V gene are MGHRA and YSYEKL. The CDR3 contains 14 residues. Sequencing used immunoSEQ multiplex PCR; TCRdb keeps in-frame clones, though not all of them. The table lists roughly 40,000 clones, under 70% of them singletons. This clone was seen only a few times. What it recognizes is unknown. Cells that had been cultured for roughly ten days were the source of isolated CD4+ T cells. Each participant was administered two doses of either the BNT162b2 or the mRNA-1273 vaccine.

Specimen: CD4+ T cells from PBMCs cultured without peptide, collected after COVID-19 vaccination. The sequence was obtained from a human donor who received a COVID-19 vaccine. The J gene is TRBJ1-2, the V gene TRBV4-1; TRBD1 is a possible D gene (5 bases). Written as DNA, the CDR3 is TGCGCCAGCAGCCAAGGCCGCAGGGCGGGTGGCTACACCTTC. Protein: CASSQGRRAGGYTF.